These T cell receptor beta chains were read from a single sample in a study of shared clonotypes between healthy human individuals. Using immunoSEQ multiplex PCR, the repertoire was profiled, and TCRdb retains in-frame clones only, with some absent. Of roughly 700,000 clones detected, about 90% appear once; the ten largest clones hold 34%. The sequenced material came from memory CD8+ T cells from PBMCs. The receptors were gathered from a man aged 18 to 29 in good health. Some clones in this sample may be carry-over from other donors' samples. Both conserved end residues are part of each CDR3. D genes are given only for firm matches.

V: TRBV29-1; D: -; J: TRBJ2-7; DNA: TGCAGCGTTGAAGCTACAGGCAGCTACGAGCAGTACTTC; CDR3: CSVEATGSYEQYF
V: TRBV7-9; D: -; J: TRBJ1-3; DNA: TGTGCCAGCAGCCCCCGGGACGGGACTGGAAACACCATATATTTT; CDR3: CASSPRDGTGNTIYF
V: TRBV19; D: -; J: TRBJ2-1; DNA: TGTGCCAGTATAGGGCAGATACACAATGAGCAGTTCTTC; CDR3: CASIGQIHNEQFF
V: TRBV4-2; D: -; J: TRBJ2-1; DNA: TGTGCCAGCAGCCAAGGCAGGGGCCATTACAATGAGCAGTTCTTC; CDR3: CASSQGRGHYNEQFF
V: TRBV5-1; D: TRBD1; J: TRBJ2-7; DNA: TGCGCCAGCAGCTTCTTCCCCGGGACAGGGGTCGAGCAGTACTTC; CDR3: CASSFFPGTGVEQYF
V: TRBV27; D: -; J: TRBJ2-1; DNA: TGTGCCAGCAGTTTATTATGGGCTAGCGACGGTGGAGATGAGCAGTTCTTC; CDR3: CASSLLWASDGGDEQFF
V: TRBV28; D: -; J: TRBJ2-1; DNA: TGTGCCAGCAGTCTGGCGGGGAGTGAATACAATGAGCAGTTCTTC; CDR3: CASSLAGSEYNEQFF
V: TRBV7-9; D: TRBD2; J: TRBJ2-1; DNA: TGTGCCAGCAGCTTAGTCCTAGCGGGAGGGCCGAATGAGCAGTTCTTC; CDR3: CASSLVLAGGPNEQFF
V: TRBV4-1; D: TRBD1; J: TRBJ2-5; DNA: TGCGCCAGCAGCCAGCTCAGGGGGCCCGAGACCCAGTACTTC; CDR3: CASSQLRGPETQYF
V: TRBV5-6; D: -; J: TRBJ2-5; DNA: TGTGCCAGCAGCGGGGGTTACCAGCTTCAAGAGACCCAGTACTTC; CDR3: CASSGGYQLQETQYF